Sequencing of this TCR beta chain was carried out in a study of identical twins. Findings and caveats of the study: Fewer insertions characterized abundant cord blood beta clonotypes, whereas memory repertoires showed none. Not following the same donors, the study drew its conclusions from cross-sectional statistical analysis. Sharing of beta out-of-frame sequences by twins showed a weaker excess.

There are 12 residues in the CDR3. Per the germline V gene, CDR1 is SQVTM and CDR2 is ANQGSEA. Trimming pared 3 bases from V and 2 bases from J, leaving 6 bases between. This clonotype was detected only a few times. Its antigen remains unidentified. A universal primer site was incorporated via template switching, and the cDNA contained unique molecular identifiers. TCRdb fed the 5' RACE reads into MiXCR, producing one record per CDR3 protein. The sample holds roughly 750,000 distinct CDR3 sequences; 21% are singletons and the top ten take 4% to 5.5%. The data were also submitted as part of a second study, on T cells expressing NK-cell markers.

The source is a woman under 30 in good health. This rearrangement joins TRBV29-1 to TRBJ2-3; no clear D gene. The sequencing input was PBMCs. CDR3 amino acids: CSVEETTDTQYF. CDR3 sequence (DNA): TGCAGCGTTGAGGAGACCACAGATACGCAGTATTTT.